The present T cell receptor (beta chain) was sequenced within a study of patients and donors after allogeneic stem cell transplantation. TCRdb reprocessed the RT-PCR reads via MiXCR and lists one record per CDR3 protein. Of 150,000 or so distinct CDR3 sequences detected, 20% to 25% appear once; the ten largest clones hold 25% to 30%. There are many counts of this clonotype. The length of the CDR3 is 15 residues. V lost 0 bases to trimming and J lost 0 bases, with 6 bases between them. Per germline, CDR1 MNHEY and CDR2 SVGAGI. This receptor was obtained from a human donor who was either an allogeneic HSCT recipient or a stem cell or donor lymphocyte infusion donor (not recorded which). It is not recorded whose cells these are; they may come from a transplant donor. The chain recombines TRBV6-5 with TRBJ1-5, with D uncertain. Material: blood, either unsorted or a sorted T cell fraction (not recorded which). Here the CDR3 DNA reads TGTGCCAGCAGTTACTCGATAGGTAGCAATCAGCCCCAGCATTTT. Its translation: CASSYSIGSNQPQHF.